The clone carrying this TCR beta chain was seen many times. This sample is drawn from a study of T cells in Graves' hyperthyroidism and ophthalmopathy. Trimming removed 7 bases from V and 0 bases from J, with 4 bases in between. The CDR3 sequence is 12 residues long. In germline, CDR1 is ENHRY, CDR2 SYGVKD. Amplification targeted TCR beta CDR3 regions from RNA transcripts. Primed by the HTBI set, a first-round RT-PCR was run on the TCR CDR3. TCRdb reanalysed the multiplex PCR reads using MiXCR and keeps one entry per CDR3 protein. The table lists about 840,000 distinct CDR3 sequences, 38% of them singletons. Uncontrolled infection, other autoimmune disease, pregnancy or lactation disqualified patients from enrolment. Clinical symptoms, serum thyroxine and TRAb, thyroid ultrasound and orbital computed tomography were used for the diagnoses.

This TCR derives from a young man with Graves' hyperthyroidism. The rearrangement uses TRBV10-3 and TRBJ1-5; D gene uncertain. Sequenced sample: blood. CDR3 sequence (DNA): TGTGCCATCAAGGGTAGCAATCAGCCCCAGCATTTT. Amino acid sequence: CAIKGSNQPQHF.